This TCR beta chain was sequenced during a study of blood T cell repertoires in COVID-19. Study-level background: From the United States, Italy and Spain came samples of acute and convalescent COVID-19. The cDNA or gDNA used as material had been derived from T cells, B-cell-depleted T cells, or PBMCs.

The germline gives CDR1 SGHRS, CDR2 YFSETQ. V was cut by 4 bases and J by 3 bases, with 4 bases left in between. This CDR3 has 11 residues. In the study's own analysis: Counts of nucleated cells, estimated from reference gene primer amplification, were obtained. Produced via immunoSEQ multiplex PCR; TCRdb's table is partial and in-frame only. V, J and clone size are taken as reported in that table, and D and trimming were inferred from the DNA itself. The data show 350,000 to 400,000 clones, around 89% seen once. Specimen: peripheral blood. The chain carries TRBV5-1 and TRBJ2-5, with D hard to call. This TCR was recovered from a man aged 18 to 29 with active or convalescent COVID-19. The CDR3 spells CASSREETQYF. For the CDR3, the DNA is TGCGCCAGCAGCAGAGAAGAGACCCAGTACTTC.